The clone carrying this T cell receptor beta chain was detected only once. Germline V lookup: CDR1 SGHVS, CDR2 FNYEAQ. The CDR3 length is 16 residues. V was pared by 1 base and J by 4 bases, with 17 bases between. This entry belongs to a study of blood T cell repertoires in COVID-19. As for the study in general: COVID-19 samples from acute and convalescent phases originated in the United States, Italy and Spain.

As originally analysed: Amplification from reference gene primers served as the basis for estimated nucleated cell counts. The protocol was immunoSEQ multiplex PCR, while the TCRdb copy is restricted to in-frame clones and leaves out a portion. That table is the source of V, J and clone size, and D and trimming were worked out from the DNA. This sample has about 190,000 clones, with over 80% found just once. The V and J genes are TRBV7-6 and TRBJ2-7; TRBD2 might be the D (5 bases). The receptor was isolated from a woman in her 30s with acute or convalescent COVID-19. What was sequenced was peripheral blood. CDR3 nucleotide sequence: TGTGCCAGCAGCTTAGTTGCTAGCCCCCAAGTGTACGAGCAGTACTTC. The encoded protein is CASSLVASPQVYEQYF.